This entry features one TCR beta chain sequence. MiXCR, run by TCRdb on the RT-PCR reads, gives a single entry per CDR3 protein. The data contain about 700,000 distinct CDR3 sequences, roughly 15% of them singletons. The record originates from a study of response to subunit inactivated influenza vaccine. The CDR3 is 14 residues long. V lost 6 bases and J 6 bases, leaving 17 bases between the germline ends. Germline V CDR1 and CDR2: MNHEY, SMNVEV (reference sequence). V usage is TRBV27 and J usage is TRBJ1-1; D is undetermined. The clonotype was recovered from a man in his forties or fifties who received an inactivated influenza vaccine. The input for sequencing was PBMCs from blood, taken about 14 days before vaccination. The DNA of the CDR3 is TGTGCCAGCAGCCCCAGGCAGCATGGATCTGAAGCTTTCTTT. As protein: CASSPRQHGSEAFF.